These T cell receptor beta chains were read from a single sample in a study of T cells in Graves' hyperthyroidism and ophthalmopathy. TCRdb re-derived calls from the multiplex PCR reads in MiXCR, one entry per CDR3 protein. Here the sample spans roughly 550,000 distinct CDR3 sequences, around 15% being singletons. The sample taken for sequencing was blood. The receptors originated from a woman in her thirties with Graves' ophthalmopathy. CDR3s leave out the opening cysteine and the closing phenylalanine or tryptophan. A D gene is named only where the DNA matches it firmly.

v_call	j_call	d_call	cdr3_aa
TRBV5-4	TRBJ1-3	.	ASSLSSQGNTIY
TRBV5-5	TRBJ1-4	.	ASSGDGHLF
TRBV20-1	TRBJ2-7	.	SAIRDTLSYEQY
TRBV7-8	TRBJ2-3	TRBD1	ASGQDLTDTQY
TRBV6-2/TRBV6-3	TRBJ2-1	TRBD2	ASSYSRTSGRRHEQF
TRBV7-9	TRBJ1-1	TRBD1	ASSPTGLLNTEAF
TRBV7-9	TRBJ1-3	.	ASSTISGGSGNTIY
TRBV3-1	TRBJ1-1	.	ASSRLGTEAF
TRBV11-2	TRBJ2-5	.	ASSYWTDQETQY
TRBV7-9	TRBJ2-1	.	ASTLAREKGQF
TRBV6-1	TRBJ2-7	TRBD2	ASGYSGRTYEQY
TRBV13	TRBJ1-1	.	ASSSTRGEGHTEAF
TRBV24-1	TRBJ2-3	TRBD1	ATSDPGQGLSTDTQY
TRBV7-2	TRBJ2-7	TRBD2	ASSTPPQREYHEQY
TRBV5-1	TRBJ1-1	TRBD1	ASSLRTGYTEAF
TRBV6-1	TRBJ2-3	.	ASTIAALTDTQY
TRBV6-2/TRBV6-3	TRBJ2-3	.	ASRPDAADTQY
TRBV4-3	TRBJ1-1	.	ASSQAGQPRNTEAF
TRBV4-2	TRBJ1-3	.	ASSQGGPGNTIY
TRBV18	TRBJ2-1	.	ASSPSNRADEQF
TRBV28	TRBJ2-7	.	ASSWGTGTYEQY
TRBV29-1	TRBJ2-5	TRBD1	SVEYLTGGTQETQY
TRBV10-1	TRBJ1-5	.	ASSDGQINQPQH
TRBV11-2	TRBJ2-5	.	ASSSIQGRGETQY
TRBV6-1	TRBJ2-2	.	ASSRLSLGELF
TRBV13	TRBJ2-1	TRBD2	ASSLSQREFYNEQF
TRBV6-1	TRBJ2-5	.	ASSATSTSLGTQY
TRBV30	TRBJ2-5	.	ARSLSETQY
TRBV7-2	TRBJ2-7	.	ASSLAAGAFVSYEQY
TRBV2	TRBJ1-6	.	ASSVQGLPLH
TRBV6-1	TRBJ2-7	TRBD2	ASSVTSGSVYEQY
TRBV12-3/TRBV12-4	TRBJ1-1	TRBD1	ASVFGQGTTEAF
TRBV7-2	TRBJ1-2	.	ASSSQAHYGYT
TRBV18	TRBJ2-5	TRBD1	ASSLGTGHQETQY
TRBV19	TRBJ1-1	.	ASSIIGLHTEAF
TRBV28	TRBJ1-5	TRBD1	ASSLLTGGDGQPQH
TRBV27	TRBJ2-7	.	ASSLWPVGTNYEQY
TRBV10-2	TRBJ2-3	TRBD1	ASSEPRGQGGTDTQY
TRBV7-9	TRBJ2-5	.	ASSFSGVRETQY
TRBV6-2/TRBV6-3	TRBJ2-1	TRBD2	ASSPGLGNEQF
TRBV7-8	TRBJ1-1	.	ASSLRSDHANTEAF
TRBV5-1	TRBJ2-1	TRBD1	ASSTGQGALDEQF
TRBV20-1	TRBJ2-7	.	SARDWLSEKYEQY
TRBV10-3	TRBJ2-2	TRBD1	AIAGDRATGELF
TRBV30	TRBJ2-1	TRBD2	AWSRSGRSEQF
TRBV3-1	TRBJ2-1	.	ASSQDVGTSYNEQF
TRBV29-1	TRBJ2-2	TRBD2	SVWGGKANTGELF
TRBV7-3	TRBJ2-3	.	ASSPYREDTQY
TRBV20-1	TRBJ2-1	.	SARADSFNEQF
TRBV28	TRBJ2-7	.	ASSAPLSYEQY
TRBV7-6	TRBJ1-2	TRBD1	ASSSWTGDGYT
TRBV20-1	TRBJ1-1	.	SARVGSNTEAF
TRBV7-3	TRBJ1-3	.	ASSKTGRLRDTIY
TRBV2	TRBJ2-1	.	ASSERAGTTYWNEQF
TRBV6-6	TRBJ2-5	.	ASSYVGTVETQY
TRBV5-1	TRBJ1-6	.	ASSLVGNPPLH
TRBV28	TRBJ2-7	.	ASSSGGTAYTYEQY
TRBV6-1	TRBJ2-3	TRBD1	ASSKTGYTDTQY